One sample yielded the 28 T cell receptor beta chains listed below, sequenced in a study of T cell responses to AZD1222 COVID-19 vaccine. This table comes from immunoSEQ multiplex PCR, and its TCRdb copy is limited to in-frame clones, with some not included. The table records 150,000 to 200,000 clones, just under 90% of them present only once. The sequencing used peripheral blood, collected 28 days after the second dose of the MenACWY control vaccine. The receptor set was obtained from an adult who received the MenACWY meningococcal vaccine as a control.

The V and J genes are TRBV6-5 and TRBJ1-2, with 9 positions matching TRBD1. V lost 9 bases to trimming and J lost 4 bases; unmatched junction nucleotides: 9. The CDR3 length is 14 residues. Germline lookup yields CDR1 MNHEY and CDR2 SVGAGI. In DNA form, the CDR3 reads TGTGCCAGTTTAAGGACAGGGGCCCTCTATGGCTACACCTTC. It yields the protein CASLRTGALYGYTF.

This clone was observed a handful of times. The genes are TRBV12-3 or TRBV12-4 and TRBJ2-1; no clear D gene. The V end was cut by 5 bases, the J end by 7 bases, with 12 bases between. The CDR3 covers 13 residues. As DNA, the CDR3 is TGTGCCAGCAGTCAAAATAGATGGAATGAGCAGTTCTTC. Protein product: CASSQNRWNEQFF.

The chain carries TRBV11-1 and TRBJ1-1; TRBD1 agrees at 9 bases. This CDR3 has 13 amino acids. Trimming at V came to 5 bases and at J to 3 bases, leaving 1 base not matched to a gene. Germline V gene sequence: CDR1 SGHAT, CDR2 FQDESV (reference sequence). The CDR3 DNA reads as TGTGCCAGCAGCCGACAGGGGGACACTGAAGCTTTCTTT. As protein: CASSRQGDTEAFF.

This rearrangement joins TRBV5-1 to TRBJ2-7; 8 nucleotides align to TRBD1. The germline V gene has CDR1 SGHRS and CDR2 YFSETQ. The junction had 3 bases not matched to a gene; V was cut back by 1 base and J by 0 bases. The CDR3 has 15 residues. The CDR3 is CASSLTGGTSYEQYF. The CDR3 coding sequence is TGCGCCAGCAGCTTGACAGGGGGGACCTCCTACGAGCAGTACTTC.

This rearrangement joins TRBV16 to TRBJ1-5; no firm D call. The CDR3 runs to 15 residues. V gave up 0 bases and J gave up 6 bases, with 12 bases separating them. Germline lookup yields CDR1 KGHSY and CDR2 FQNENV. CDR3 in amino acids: CASSQSSTRRQPQHF. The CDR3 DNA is TGTGCCAGCAGCCAATCCTCGACAAGGCGTCAGCCCCAGCATTTT.

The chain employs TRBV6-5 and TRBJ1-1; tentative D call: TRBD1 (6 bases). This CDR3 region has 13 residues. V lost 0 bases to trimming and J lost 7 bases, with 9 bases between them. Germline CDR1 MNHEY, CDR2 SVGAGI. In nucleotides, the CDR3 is TGTGCCAGCAGTTACTCGAGGACAGTTGAAGCTTTCTTT. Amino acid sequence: CASSYSRTVEAFF.

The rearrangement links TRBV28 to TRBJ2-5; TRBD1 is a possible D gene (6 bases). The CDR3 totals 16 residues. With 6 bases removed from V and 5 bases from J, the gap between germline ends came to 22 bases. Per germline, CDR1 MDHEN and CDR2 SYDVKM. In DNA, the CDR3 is TGTGCCAGCAGGCAAAGAACAATACAGGGTGGGGAGACCCAGTACTTC. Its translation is CASRQRTIQGGETQYF.

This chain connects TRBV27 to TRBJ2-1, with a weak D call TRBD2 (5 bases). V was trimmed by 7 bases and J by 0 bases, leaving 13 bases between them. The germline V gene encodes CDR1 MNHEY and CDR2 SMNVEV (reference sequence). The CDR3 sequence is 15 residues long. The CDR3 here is CASKTAGSSYNEQFF. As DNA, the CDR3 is TGTGCCAGCAAAACGGCGGGTAGCTCCTACAATGAGCAGTTCTTC.

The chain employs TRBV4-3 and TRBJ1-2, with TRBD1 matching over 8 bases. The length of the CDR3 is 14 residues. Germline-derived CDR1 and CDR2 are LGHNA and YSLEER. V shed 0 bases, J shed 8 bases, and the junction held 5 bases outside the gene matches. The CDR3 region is CASSQDPDRGGYTF. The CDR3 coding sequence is TGCGCCAGCAGCCAAGATCCTGACAGGGGAGGCTACACCTTC.

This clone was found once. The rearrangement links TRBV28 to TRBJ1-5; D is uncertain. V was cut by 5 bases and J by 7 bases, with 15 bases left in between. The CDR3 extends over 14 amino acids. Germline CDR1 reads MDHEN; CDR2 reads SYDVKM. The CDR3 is CASSGSPGSQPQHF. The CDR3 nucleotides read TGTGCCAGCAGTGGGAGTCCGGGTAGCCAGCCCCAGCATTTT.

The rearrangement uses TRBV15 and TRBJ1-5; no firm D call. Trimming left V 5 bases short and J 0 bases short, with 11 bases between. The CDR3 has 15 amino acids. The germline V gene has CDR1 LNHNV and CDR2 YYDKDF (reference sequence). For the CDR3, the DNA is TGTGCCACCAGCCCAGGTGGGGTTAGCAATCAGCCCCAGCATTTT. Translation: CATSPGGVSNQPQHF.

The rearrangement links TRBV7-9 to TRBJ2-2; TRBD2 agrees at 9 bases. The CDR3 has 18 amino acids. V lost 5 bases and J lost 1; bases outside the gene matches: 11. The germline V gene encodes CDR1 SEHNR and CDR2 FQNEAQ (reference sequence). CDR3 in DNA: TGTGCCAGCAGCCCCCGGGGTAGCGGGAGCCTGAACACCGGGGAGCTGTTTTTT. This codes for CASSPRGSGSLNTGELFF.

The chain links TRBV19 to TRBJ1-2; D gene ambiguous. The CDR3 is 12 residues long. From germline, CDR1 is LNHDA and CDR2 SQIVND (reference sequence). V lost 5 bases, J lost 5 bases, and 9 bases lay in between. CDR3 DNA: TGTGCCAGTAGTCAACAGATATATGGCTACACCTTC. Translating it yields CASSQQIYGYTF.

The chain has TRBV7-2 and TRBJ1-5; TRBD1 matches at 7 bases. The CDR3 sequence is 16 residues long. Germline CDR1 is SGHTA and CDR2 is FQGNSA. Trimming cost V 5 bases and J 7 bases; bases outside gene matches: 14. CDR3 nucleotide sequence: TGTGCCAGCAGCCCCCAAGACAGGGCACTAGGACAGCCCCAGCATTTT. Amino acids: CASSPQDRALGQPQHF.

The CDR3 nucleotides are TGTGCCAGCAGCGCGTCGACAGTTCAGCCCCAGCATTTT. It codes for CASSASTVQPQHF. V is TRBV6-5 and J is TRBJ1-5, with D perhaps TRBD1 (5 bases). The ends were cut back, 6 bases at V and 6 bases at J, with 12 bases in the middle. The CDR3 is 13 residues long. In germline, CDR1 is MNHEY, CDR2 SVGAGI.

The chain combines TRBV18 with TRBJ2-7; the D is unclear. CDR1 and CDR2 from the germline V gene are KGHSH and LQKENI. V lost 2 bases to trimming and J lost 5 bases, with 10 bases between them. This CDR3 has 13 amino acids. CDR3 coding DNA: TGTGCCAGCTCACCAACCGGTCCCGACGAGCAGTACTTC. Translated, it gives CASSPTGPDEQYF.

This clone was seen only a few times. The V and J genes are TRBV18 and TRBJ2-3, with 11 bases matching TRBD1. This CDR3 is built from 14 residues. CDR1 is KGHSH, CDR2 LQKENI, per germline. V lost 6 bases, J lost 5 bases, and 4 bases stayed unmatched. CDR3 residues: CASSRDRGKDTQYF. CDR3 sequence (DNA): TGTGCCAGCTCTCGGGACAGGGGGAAAGATACGCAGTATTTT.

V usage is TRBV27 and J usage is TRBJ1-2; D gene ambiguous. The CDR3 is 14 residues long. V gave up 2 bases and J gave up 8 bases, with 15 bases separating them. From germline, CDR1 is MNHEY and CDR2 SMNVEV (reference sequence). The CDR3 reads CASSLNGFLGGYTF. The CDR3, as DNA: TGTGCCAGCAGTTTAAACGGATTTCTAGGCGGCTACACCTTC.

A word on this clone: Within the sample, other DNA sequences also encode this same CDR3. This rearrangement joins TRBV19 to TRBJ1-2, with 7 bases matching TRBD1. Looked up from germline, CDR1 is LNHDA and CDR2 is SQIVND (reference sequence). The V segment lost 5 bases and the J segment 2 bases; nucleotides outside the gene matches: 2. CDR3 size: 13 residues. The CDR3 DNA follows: TGTGCCAGTAGTTACAGGGGCAACTATGGCTACACCTTC. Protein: CASSYRGNYGYTF.

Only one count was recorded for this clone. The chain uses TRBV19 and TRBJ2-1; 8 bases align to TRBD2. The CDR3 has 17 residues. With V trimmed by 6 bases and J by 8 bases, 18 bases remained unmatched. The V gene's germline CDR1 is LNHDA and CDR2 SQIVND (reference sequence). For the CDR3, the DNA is TGTGCCAGTAGCACAGCCGGGCCTAGCGGGTTTGGGGATGAGCAGTTCTTC. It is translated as CASSTAGPSGFGDEQFF.

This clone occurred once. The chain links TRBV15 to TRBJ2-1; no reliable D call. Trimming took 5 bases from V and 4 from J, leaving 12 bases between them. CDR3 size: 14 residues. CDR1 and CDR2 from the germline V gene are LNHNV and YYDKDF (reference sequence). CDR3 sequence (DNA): TGTGCCACCAGCGGGCGACCCAGGTACAATGAGCAGTTCTTC. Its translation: CATSGRPRYNEQFF.

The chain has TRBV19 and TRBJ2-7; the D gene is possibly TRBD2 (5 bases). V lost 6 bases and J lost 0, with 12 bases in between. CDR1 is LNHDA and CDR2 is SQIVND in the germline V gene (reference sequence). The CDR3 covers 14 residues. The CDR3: CASSWTRSSYEQYF. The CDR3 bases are TGTGCCAGTAGCTGGACTCGTAGCTCCTACGAGCAGTACTTC.

The chain's CDR3 is CASSESPGRYGYTF. The CDR3 nucleotides are TGCGCCAGCAGTGAGTCCCCAGGCCGGTATGGCTACACCTTC. V usage is TRBV10-2 and J usage is TRBJ1-2; D unclear. The CDR3 is 14 amino acids. Germline CDR1 reads WSHSY; CDR2 reads SAAADI. V was clipped by 0 bases and J by 5 bases, with 10 bases between them.

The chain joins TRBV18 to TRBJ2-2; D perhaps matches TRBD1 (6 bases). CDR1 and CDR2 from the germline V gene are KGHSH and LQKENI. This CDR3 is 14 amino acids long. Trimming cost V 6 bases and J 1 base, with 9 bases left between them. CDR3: CASSDSWNTGELFF. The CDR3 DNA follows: TGTGCCAGCTCGGACAGTTGGAACACCGGGGAGCTGTTTTTT.

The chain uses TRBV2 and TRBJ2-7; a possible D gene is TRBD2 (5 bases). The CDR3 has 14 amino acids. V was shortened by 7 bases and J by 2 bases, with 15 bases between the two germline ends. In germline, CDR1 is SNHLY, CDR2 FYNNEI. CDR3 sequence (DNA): TGTGCCAGCAACCCCAGCGGATATGCCTACGAGCAGTACTTC. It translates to CASNPSGYAYEQYF.

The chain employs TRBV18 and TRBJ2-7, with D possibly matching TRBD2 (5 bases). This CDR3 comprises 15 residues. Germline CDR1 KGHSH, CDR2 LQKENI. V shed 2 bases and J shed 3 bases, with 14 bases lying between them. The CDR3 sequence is CASSPFTSGFYEQYF. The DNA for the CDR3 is TGTGCCAGCTCACCATTCACTAGTGGGTTCTACGAGCAGTACTTC.

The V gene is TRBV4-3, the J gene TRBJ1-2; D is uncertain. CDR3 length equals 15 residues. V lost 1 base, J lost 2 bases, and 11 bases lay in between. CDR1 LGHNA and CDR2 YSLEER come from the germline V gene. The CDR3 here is CASSQGSAGNYGYTF. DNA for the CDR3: TGCGCCAGCAGCCAAGGGTCCGCAGGCAACTATGGCTACACCTTC.

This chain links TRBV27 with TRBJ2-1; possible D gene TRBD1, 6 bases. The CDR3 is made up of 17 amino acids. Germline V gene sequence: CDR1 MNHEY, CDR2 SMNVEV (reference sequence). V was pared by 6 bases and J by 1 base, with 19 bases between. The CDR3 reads CASRGGFTLWSYNEQFF. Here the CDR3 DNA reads TGTGCCAGCAGAGGGGGTTTTACCCTGTGGTCCTACAATGAGCAGTTCTTC.